The T cell receptor (beta chain) under discussion was sequenced for a study of blood T cells in healthy people across ages (dated by TCRdb to between 2014 and 2017). In the study overall: Template switching captured roughly one uniquely barcoded TCR beta cDNA molecule per two T cells in model experiments. The study measured age-related changes in TCR beta repertoire diversity using deep sequencing normalized with unique cDNA molecular identifiers. The donors were divided into four age groups: young (average about 16 years), middle-aged (about 41), aged (around 67) and long-lived (82). To avoid experimental bias, donors of different ages were randomly spread across the sequencing lanes. Using the same blood draw, the study looked at two additional independent replicas of 1 million unique cDNA reads for two donors, one aged 18 to 30 and the other aged 80 or older.

Systemically healthy Caucasian individuals from Russia, some 38 in total and aged roughly 6 to 100 years, were included as donors. About 10 milliliters of peripheral blood were collected from each donor into EDTA-treated Vacutainer tubes. Ficoll-Paque density-gradient centrifugation was used to isolate PBMCs, with at least 6.5 million per sample. Trizol reagent was used to extract total RNA from the PBMCs, yielding at least 5.5 micrograms per sample. For every donor, an aliquot of PBMCs went through flow cytometry to measure the percentages of naive CD45RAhigh/CD27high T cells. The research as a whole found: Compared with the aged group, the long-lived group had more naive CD4+ T cells, fewer expanded clones and increased TCR diversity, a pattern suggesting age selection. Bulk unsorted PBMC profiling prevented conclusive comparison of naive and antigen-experienced compartments. A strong correlation was found between observed TCR beta diversity and the percentage of naive T cells measured by flow cytometry. Observed TCR beta diversity per million T cells fell roughly linearly with age, and a significant reduction was already apparent by age roughly 40. Estimates of total diversity based on one million sequenced T cells were considered lower bounds and underestimates. Because the CMV infection status of the donors was unknown, age-related changes in expanded clonotypes may potentially have been confounded.

The CDR3 contains 17 residues, cysteine and phenylalanine counted. The only DNA kept is the CDR3, 51 bases in frame from the first base. Reading the germline V gene gives CDR1 SGHDT and CDR2 YYEEEE. Receptor amplification or capture employed 5' RACE. Sequencing took place on an Illumina HiSeq 2500. The second PCR ran for about 7 to 11 cycles and used a J-beta primer mix along with a sample-barcoded 5' primer. A template-switch 5' adaptor carrying 12 random nucleotides introduced a unique molecular identifier onto each TCR beta cDNA molecule. At least 2.5 million CDR3-containing paired-end reads were obtained from each sample. The Mint cDNA synthesis kit, primed by a TRBC-specific oligonucleotide, was used to synthesize first-strand cDNA from all RNA. All cDNA was treated with uracil-DNA glycosylase and then went through a first 18-cycle PCR with the universal primers M1SS and BC2_uni_R. Per the source publication's procedure: Normalization of each sample was performed by random selection of 1 million high-quality reads, each carrying a distinct molecular identifier. Instead of being binned into consensus sequences, reads with shared molecular identifiers were discarded. MiTCR, set to a Q25 quality threshold and the strictest error-elimination algorithm, was used for CDR3 identification, clonotype clustering and error correction. A nonparametric unseen species model with Euler transformation was used to estimate a lower bound on total TCR beta diversity. The public reads were run again by TCRdb, first through fastp at Q25 and then through MiXCR, and only productive beta chains were kept. Identical CDR3 proteins give one entry, which carries the most common genes and DNA. The V and J calls here are based on TCRdb, not the publication. This sample comprises around 1,600,000 distinct CDR3 sequences, under 55% of them detected only once. The ten largest clones add up to just over 4% of the sample.

Remarks on this clonotype: The target of this receptor is not known. Relative to the germline gene, one junction end is altered; a read error may explain this.

This chain joins TRBV5-6 to TRBJ2-1; TRBD1 is a possible D gene, resting on 6 matching bases. The receptor was derived from a woman between 18 and 30 years old in good health. The source material was blood. The nucleotides read TGTGCCAGCAGCCTGGGTGGGGGCATTTACTCCTACAAGGAGCAGTTCTTC. Translated, this gives CASSLGGGIYSYKEQFF.